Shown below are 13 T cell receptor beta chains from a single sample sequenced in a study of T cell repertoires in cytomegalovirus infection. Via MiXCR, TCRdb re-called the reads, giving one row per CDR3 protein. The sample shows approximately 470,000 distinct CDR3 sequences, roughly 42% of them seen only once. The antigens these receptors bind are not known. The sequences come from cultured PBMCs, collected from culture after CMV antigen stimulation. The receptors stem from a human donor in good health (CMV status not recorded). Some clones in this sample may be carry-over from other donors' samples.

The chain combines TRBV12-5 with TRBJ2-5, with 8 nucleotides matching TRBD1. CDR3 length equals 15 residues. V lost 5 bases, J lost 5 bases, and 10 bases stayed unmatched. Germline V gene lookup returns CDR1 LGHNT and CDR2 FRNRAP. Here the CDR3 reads CASGRGQGLGETQYF. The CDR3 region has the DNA TGTGCTAGTGGTCGCGGACAGGGATTAGGGGAGACCCAGTACTTC.

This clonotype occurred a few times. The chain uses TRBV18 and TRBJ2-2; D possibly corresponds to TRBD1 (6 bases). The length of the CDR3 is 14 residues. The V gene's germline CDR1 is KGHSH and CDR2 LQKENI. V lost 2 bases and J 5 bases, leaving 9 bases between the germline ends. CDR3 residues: CASSPGTPTGELFF. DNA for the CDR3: TGTGCCAGCTCACCAGGGACACCAACCGGGGAGCTGTTTTTT.

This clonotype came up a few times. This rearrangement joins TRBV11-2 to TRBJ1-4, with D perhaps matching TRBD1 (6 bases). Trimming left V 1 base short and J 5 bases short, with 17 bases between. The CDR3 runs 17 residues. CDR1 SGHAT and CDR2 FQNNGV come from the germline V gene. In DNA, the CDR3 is TGTGCCAGCAGCTTAGGGGCTAACGAGGACAGCAATGAAAAACTGTTTTTT. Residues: CASSLGANEDSNEKLFF.

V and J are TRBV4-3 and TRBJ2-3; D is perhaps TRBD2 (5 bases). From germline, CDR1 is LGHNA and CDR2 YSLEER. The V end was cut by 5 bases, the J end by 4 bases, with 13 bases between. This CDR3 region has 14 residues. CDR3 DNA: TGCGCCAGCAGCAAACTAGGTCGATCAGATACGCAGTATTTT. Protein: CASSKLGRSDTQYF.

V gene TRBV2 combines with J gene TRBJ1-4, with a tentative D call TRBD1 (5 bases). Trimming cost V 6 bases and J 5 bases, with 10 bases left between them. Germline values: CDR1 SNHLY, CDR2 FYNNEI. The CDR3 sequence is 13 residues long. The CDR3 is CASRVGGNEKLFF. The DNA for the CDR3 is TGTGCCAGCAGGGTGGGGGGAAATGAAAAACTGTTTTTT.

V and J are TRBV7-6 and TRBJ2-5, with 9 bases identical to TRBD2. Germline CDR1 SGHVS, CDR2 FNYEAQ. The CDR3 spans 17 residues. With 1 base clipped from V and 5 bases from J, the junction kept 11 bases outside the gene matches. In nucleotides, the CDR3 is TGTGCCAGCAGCTTAGATGGTGCTAGCGGGGCCGGGGAGACCCAGTACTTC. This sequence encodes CASSLDGASGAGETQYF.

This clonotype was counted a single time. The CDR3, as DNA: TGCGCCAGCAGCGAAGGACATCTAAATCAGCCCCAGCATTTT. It translates to CASSEGHLNQPQHF. The chain joins TRBV4-1 to TRBJ1-5; weak D call: TRBD1 (5 bases). The CDR3 spans 14 residues. Looked up from germline, CDR1 is MGHRA and CDR2 is YSYEKL. The ends were cut back, 5 bases at V and 4 bases at J, with 12 bases in the middle.

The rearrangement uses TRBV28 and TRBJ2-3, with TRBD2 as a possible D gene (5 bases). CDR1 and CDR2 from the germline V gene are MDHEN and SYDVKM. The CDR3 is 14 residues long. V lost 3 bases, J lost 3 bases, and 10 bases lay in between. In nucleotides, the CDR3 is TGTGCCAGCAGTTTCTCCACGGGGACAGATACGCAGTATTTT. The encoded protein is CASSFSTGTDTQYF.

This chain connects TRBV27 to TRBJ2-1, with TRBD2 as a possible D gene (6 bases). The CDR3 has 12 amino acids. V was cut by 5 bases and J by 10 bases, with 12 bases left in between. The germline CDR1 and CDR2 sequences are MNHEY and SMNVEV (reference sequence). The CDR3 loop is CASSPDYGEQFF. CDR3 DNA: TGTGCCAGCAGTCCGGACTACGGGGAGCAGTTCTTC.

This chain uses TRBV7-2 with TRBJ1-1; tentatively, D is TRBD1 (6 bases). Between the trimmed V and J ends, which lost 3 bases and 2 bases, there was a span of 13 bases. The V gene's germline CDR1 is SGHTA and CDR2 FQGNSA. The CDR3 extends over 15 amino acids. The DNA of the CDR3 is TGTGCCAGCAGCTTTTACGCACAGGGTAACACTGAAGCTTTCTTT. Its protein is CASSFYAQGNTEAFF.

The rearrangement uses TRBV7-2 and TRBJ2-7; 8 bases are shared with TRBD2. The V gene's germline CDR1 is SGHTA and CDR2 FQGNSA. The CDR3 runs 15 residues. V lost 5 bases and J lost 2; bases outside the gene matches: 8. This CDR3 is CASSPIAGSTYEQYF. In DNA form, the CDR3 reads TGTGCCAGCAGCCCCATAGCGGGATCAACCTACGAGCAGTACTTC.

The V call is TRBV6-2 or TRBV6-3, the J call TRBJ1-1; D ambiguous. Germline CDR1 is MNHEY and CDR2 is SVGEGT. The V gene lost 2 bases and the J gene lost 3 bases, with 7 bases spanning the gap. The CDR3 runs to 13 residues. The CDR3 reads CASSYRSYTEAFF. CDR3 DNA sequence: TGTGCCAGCAGTTACAGGTCCTACACTGAAGCTTTCTTT.

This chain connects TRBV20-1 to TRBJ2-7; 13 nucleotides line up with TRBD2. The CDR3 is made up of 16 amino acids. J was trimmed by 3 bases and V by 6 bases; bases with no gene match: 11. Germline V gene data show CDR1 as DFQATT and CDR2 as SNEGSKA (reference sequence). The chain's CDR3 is CSATDGLAGAIYEQYF. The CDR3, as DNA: TGCAGTGCCACCGACGGACTAGCGGGAGCTATCTACGAGCAGTACTTC.